These 27 T cell receptor beta chains came from one sample sequenced in a study of blood T cell repertoires in COVID-19 (dated by TCRdb to about 2020). The receptor library was made with the immunoSEQ multiplex PCR assay. Not all clones reach the TCRdb copy of this immuneACCESS table, which keeps in-frame sequences only. Checked studies attribute under half of the gap to unresolved V genes and leave the rest unexplained. The sample table lists 200,000 to 300,000 clones, roughly four fifths of them with a count of one. Jointly, the top ten make up roughly 10% of the sample. The sequenced sample was peripheral blood. The receptors derive from a woman older than 75 with acute or convalescent COVID-19.

The genes are TRBV28 and TRBJ2-5, with a weak D call TRBD2 (6 bases). This CDR3 spans 16 amino acids. V gave up 7 bases and J gave up 9 bases, with 27 bases separating them. Per germline, CDR1 MDHEN and CDR2 SYDVKM. The CDR3 sequence: CASIGGTATRKESQYF. CDR3 sequence (DNA): TGTGCCAGCATTGGAGGGACCGCAACTAGGAAGGAGTCCCAGTACTTC.

V usage is TRBV19 and J usage is TRBJ2-7; possible D gene TRBD1, 5 bases. Trimming cost V 6 bases and J 2 bases, with 20 bases left between them. CDR1 is LNHDA and CDR2 is SQIVND in the germline V gene (reference sequence). The CDR3 runs 16 residues. This CDR3 is CASRSTGSWGTYEQYF. The CDR3 bases are TGTGCCAGTAGAAGCACAGGATCGTGGGGAACCTACGAGCAGTACTTC. The whole variable domain, remainder taken from reference TRBV19 and TRBJ2-7, is DGGITQSPKYLFRKEGQNVTLSCEQNLNHDAMYWYRQDPGQGLRLIYYSQIVNDFQKGDIAEGYSVSREKKESFPLTVTSAQKNPTAFYLCASRSTGSWGTYEQYFGPGTRLTVT.

This sequence joins TRBV6-1 and TRBJ1-3; no clear D gene. CDR1 and CDR2 (germline): MNHNS, SASEGT. CDR3 size: 11 residues. V gave up 3 bases and J gave up 8 bases, with 5 bases separating them. For the CDR3, the DNA is TGTGCCAGCAGTGACGTCCACACCATATATTTT. This sequence encodes CASSDVHTIYF.

The chain uses TRBV6-1 and TRBJ2-7; 7 nucleotides agree with TRBD1. The length of the CDR3 is 14 residues. CDR1 MNHNS and CDR2 SASEGT come from the germline V gene. Trimming removed 3 bases from V and 0 bases from J; junction bases left unmatched: 2. The CDR3 region is CASSDRGSSYEQYF. In DNA form, the CDR3 reads TGTGCCAGCAGTGACAGGGGGTCCTCCTACGAGCAGTACTTC.

This rearrangement joins TRBV5-1 to TRBJ1-1, with 8 positions matching TRBD1. The CDR3 contains 13 residues. Germline V gives CDR1 SGHRS, CDR2 YFSETQ. V shed 4 bases and J 4 bases; nucleotides not matched to a gene: 3. The CDR3 region has the DNA TGCGCCAGCAGCCCCAGGGGGCTCACTGAAGCTTTCTTT. This gives the protein CASSPRGLTEAFF. The full variable domain, its missing parts supplied by reference TRBV5-1 and TRBJ1-1, is KAGVTQTPRYLIKTRGQQVTLSCSPISGHRSVSWYQQTPGQGLQFLFEYFSETQRNKGNFPGRFSGRQFSNSRSEMNVSTLELGDSALYLCASSPRGLTEAFFGQGTRLTVV.

The chain couples TRBV3-1 (or the pseudogene TRBV3-2) to TRBJ1-2; 9 bases are a match to TRBD1. J gave up 8 bases and V 1 base, and 2 bases lay outside the gene matches. CDR3 length: 13 residues. Germline values: CDR1 LGHDT, CDR2 YNNKEL (reference sequence). The CDR3 is CASSQGTGVGYTF. The CDR3, as DNA: TGTGCCAGCAGCCAAGGGACAGGGGTCGGCTACACCTTC.

The rearrangement uses TRBV18 and TRBJ1-1, with no clear D. Germline V CDR1 and CDR2: KGHSH, LQKENI. The V and J ends lost 3 bases and 2 bases respectively, with 13 bases between them. The CDR3 sequence is 15 residues long. CDR3 nucleotides: TGTGCCAGCTCACCTACACAGATAGGAAACACTGAAGCTTTCTTT. Protein sequence: CASSPTQIGNTEAFF.

This chain links TRBV19 with TRBJ2-1; TRBD1 agrees at 10 bases. J was trimmed by 8 bases and V by 7 bases; bases with no gene match: 11. CDR3 length: 15 amino acids. The germline V gene has CDR1 LNHDA and CDR2 SQIVND (reference sequence). The CDR3 loop reads CASKFRQGARDEQFF. In nucleotides, the CDR3 is TGTGCCAGTAAGTTCCGACAGGGGGCGCGGGATGAGCAGTTCTTC. Looking up the rest from reference TRBV19 and TRBJ2-1 gives the full variable domain: DGGITQSPKYLFRKEGQNVTLSCEQNLNHDAMYWYRQDPGQGLRLIYYSQIVNDFQKGDIAEGYSVSREKKESFPLTVTSAQKNPTAFYLCASKFRQGARDEQFFGPGTRLTVL.

The chain carries TRBV5-4 and TRBJ1-1, with 8 bases aligning to TRBD1. The junction had 4 bases not matched to a gene; V was cut back by 4 bases and J by 5 bases. From germline, CDR1 is SGHNT and CDR2 YYREEE (reference sequence). This CDR3 is 13 amino acids long. In DNA, the CDR3 is TGTGCCAGCAGCGAAACAGGGGGAACTGAAGCTTTCTTT. Its protein product is CASSETGGTEAFF. The whole variable domain, remainder taken from reference TRBV5-4 and TRBJ1-1, is ETGVTQSPTHLIKTRGQQVTLRCSSQSGHNTVSWYQQALGQGPQFIFQYYREEENGRGNFPPRFSGLQFPNYSSELNVNALELDDSALYLCASSETGGTEAFFGQGTRLTVV.

The chain employs TRBV19 and TRBJ1-6; D is undetermined. CDR1 and CDR2 from the germline V gene are LNHDA and SQIVND (reference sequence). The CDR3 spans 16 residues. Trimming shortened V by 3 bases and J by 0 bases, and 9 bases separated the two germline ends. CDR3 in amino acids: CASSMGSSSYNSPLHF. The CDR3 DNA follows: TGTGCCAGTAGTATGGGCAGCAGCTCCTATAATTCACCCCTCCACTTT.

The rearrangement joins TRBV7-9 to TRBJ2-1, with TRBD2 matching over 9 bases. Trimming at V came to 3 bases and at J to 6 bases, leaving 9 bases not matched to a gene. The CDR3 sequence is 16 residues long. Germline CDR1 and CDR2: SEHNR and FQNEAQ (reference sequence). The CDR3 DNA reads as TGTGCCAGCAGCTTGAGCGGGGGGCCCTCGGGCAATGAGCAGTTCTTC. Translating it yields CASSLSGGPSGNEQFF. Full variable domain (outside the CDR3, taken from reference TRBV7-9 and TRBJ2-1): DTGVSQNPRHKITKRGQNVTFRCDPISEHNRLYWYRQTLGQGPEFLTYFQNEAQLEKSRLLSDRFSAERPKGSFSTLEIQRTEQGDSAMYLCASSLSGGPSGNEQFFGPGTRLTVL.

The chain carries TRBV3-1 (or the pseudogene TRBV3-2) and TRBJ2-1, with 8 bases matching TRBD2. The CDR3 covers 14 residues. V shed 4 bases, J shed 9 bases, and the junction held 8 bases outside the gene matches. Looked up from germline, CDR1 is LGHDT and CDR2 is YNNKEL (reference sequence). The CDR3 coding sequence is TGTGCCAGCAGCCGGGCGGGGGGTTTTCCTGAGCAGTTCTTC. This encodes CASSRAGGFPEQFF.

The J gene is TRBJ2-7, the V gene TRBV7-8; D might be TRBD1 (6 bases). Between the trimmed V and J ends, which lost 0 bases and 12 bases, there was a span of 15 bases. Germline CDR1 is SGHVS and CDR2 is FQNEAQ. The CDR3 is 13 residues long. As DNA, the CDR3 is TGTGCCAGCAGCTTAGCGACAGGACAAAGGCGGTACTTC. Its translation is CASSLATGQRRYF.

Comments on this clone: This same CDR3 is encoded by further DNA sequences in the sample. The genes are TRBV12-3 or TRBV12-4 and TRBJ1-1, with a tentative D call TRBD1 (5 bases). The CDR3 sequence is 12 residues long. Trimming stripped 5 bases from V and 4 bases from J, with 8 bases between. CDR3 sequence (DNA): TGTGCCAGCAGTATAAGGGGCACTGAAGCTTTCTTT. Translating gives CASSIRGTEAFF.

The chain has TRBV5-6 and TRBJ2-7; a weak D match, TRBD2 (5 bases). The CDR3 is 16 residues long. CDR1 is SGHDT, CDR2 YYEEEE, per germline. Trimming left V 1 base short and J 2 bases short, with 16 bases between. CDR3 residues: CASSLRAGLQTYEQYF. In DNA, the CDR3 is TGTGCCAGCAGCTTGAGGGCCGGACTCCAAACCTACGAGCAGTACTTC.

The chain joins TRBV7-6 to TRBJ2-3; D is perhaps TRBD2 (7 bases). Trimming left V 4 bases short and J 0 bases short, with 14 bases between. From germline, CDR1 is SGHVS and CDR2 FNYEAQ. This CDR3 comprises 16 residues. The CDR3: CASSWRGPYSTDTQYF. The CDR3 DNA reads TGTGCCAGCAGCTGGCGGGGGCCTTATAGCACAGATACGCAGTATTTT.

The chain links TRBV30 to TRBJ2-7; TRBD2 agrees at 9 bases. This CDR3 comprises 15 residues. Trimming took 2 bases from V and 1 from J; bases not matched to a gene: 6. Germline V gene lookup returns CDR1 GTSNPN and CDR2 SVGIG (reference sequence). This chain's CDR3 is CAWSSKRGESYEQYF. DNA of the CDR3: TGTGCCTGGAGTTCAAAGCGGGGGGAGTCCTACGAGCAGTACTTC.

The chain combines TRBV15 with TRBJ1-4; TRBD1 aligns across 10 bases. Trimming took 3 bases from V and 1 from J; bases not matched to a gene: 11. Germline V gene lookup returns CDR1 LNHNV and CDR2 YYDKDF (reference sequence). CDR3 length: 19 amino acids. CDR3 sequence: CATSSDRGRRVVTNEKLFF. The CDR3 DNA reads as TGTGCCACCAGCAGTGACAGGGGGCGAAGGGTAGTAACTAATGAAAAACTGTTTTTT.

This clone has only one observation. The genes are TRBV5-4 and TRBJ2-5, with D hard to call. Germline loops: CDR1 SGHNT, CDR2 YYREEE (reference sequence). V was trimmed by 4 bases and J by 0 bases, leaving 7 bases between them. This CDR3 spans 13 amino acids. The CDR3 DNA sequence: TGTGCCAGCAGCCCCGGGTACCAAGAGACCCAGTACTTC. This sequence encodes CASSPGYQETQYF.

The chain links TRBV21-1 to TRBJ1-1. TRBV21-1 is labeled a pseudogene. The CDR3 covers 20 residues. The CDR3 sequence: CASSKYGPVGEGFRNTEAFF. The CDR3 coding sequence is TGTGCCAGCAGCAAATATGGCCCGGTGGGAGAGGGCTTTCGGAACACTGAAGCTTTCTTT.

In this sample, this clone turned up once. In the same sample, other DNA sequences code for this CDR3. CDR3 protein: CASSLGGGTEAFF. CDR3 DNA: TGTGCCAGCAGCTTAGGAGGGGGCACTGAAGCTTTCTTT. V is TRBV7-9 and J is TRBJ1-1; TRBD1 is a possible D gene (6 bases). The CDR3 length is 13 residues. Germline values: CDR1 SEHNR, CDR2 FQNEAQ (reference sequence). Trimming stripped 1 base from V and 4 bases from J, with 7 bases between.

Comment on this clone: In the same sample, other DNA sequences code for this CDR3. The V call is TRBV5-1, the J call TRBJ2-7; TRBD1 aligns across 10 bases. CDR1 is SGHRS, CDR2 YFSETQ, per germline. V trimming: 4 bases; J trimming: 4 bases; junction bases outside the gene matches: 8. The CDR3 is 15 amino acids. For the CDR3, the DNA is TGCGCCAGCAGCCGAACCGGGACAGGGGCATACGAGCAGTACTTC. Amino acids: CASSRTGTGAYEQYF.

The V call is TRBV6-5, the J call TRBJ2-7, with D unclear. The CDR3 length is 14 residues. Trimming took off 2 bases at V and 1 base at J, with 9 bases between the two ends. Germline CDR1 MNHEY, CDR2 SVGAGI. CDR3 protein: CASSYVAGSYEQYF. The DNA of the CDR3 is TGTGCCAGCAGTTACGTGGCAGGTTCCTACGAGCAGTACTTC.

J is TRBJ1-3 and V is TRBV3-1 (or the pseudogene TRBV3-2), with a weak D call TRBD1 (5 bases). This CDR3 comprises 15 residues. The V gene lost 0 bases and the J gene lost 4 bases, with 10 bases spanning the gap. The V gene's germline CDR1 is LGHDT and CDR2 YNNKEL (reference sequence). The CDR3 DNA reads TGTGCCAGCAGCCAAGATAGGCCAGGGGGAAACACCATATATTTT. It is translated as CASSQDRPGGNTIYF.

The chain recombines TRBV5-4 with TRBJ2-1, with D possibly being TRBD2 (6 bases). V was clipped by 3 bases and J by 4 bases, with 11 bases between them. CDR1 is SGHNT and CDR2 is YYREEE in the germline V gene (reference sequence). The CDR3 is 14 residues long. CDR3 nucleotide sequence: TGTGCCAGCAGCTCGGACGCGGGATACAATGAGCAGTTCTTC. This translates into CASSSDAGYNEQFF.

The chain employs TRBV4-1 and TRBJ1-2; D perhaps matches TRBD1 (5 bases). Germline values: CDR1 MGHRA, CDR2 YSYEKL. The CDR3 covers 16 residues. The V end was cut by 4 bases, the J end by 2 bases, with 17 bases between. In DNA, the CDR3 is TGCGCCAGCAGCCCGGAACCGGGACTCAAGAACTATGGCTACACCTTC. This gives the protein CASSPEPGLKNYGYTF.

The gene calls are TRBV11-3 and TRBJ2-7, with 8 bases aligning to TRBD1. V trimming: 4 bases; J trimming: 5 bases; junction bases outside the gene matches: 10. Germline lookup yields CDR1 SGHNT and CDR2 YENEEA. This CDR3 spans 15 amino acids. Written as DNA, the CDR3 is TGTGCCAGCAGCTCTGGGACAGGCCTAGACAACGAGCAGTACTTC. Translated: CASSSGTGLDNEQYF.